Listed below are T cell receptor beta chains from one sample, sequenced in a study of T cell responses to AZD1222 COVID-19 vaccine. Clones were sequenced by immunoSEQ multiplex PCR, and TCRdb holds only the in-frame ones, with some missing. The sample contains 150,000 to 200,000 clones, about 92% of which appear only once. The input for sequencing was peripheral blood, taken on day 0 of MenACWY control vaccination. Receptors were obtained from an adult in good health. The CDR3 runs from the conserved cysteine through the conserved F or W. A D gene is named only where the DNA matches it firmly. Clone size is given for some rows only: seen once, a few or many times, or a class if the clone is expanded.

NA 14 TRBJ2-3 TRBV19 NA TGTGCCAGTAGTATAGGGCCCGGGGCAGATACGCAGTATTTT CASSIGPGADTQYF
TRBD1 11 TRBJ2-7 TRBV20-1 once TGCAGTGCCCGACAGGGTGGCGAGCAGTACTTC CSARQGGEQYF
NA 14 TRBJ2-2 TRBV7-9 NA TGTGCCAGCAGCTTAAAGCGGCCCACCGGGGAGCTGTTTTTT CASSLKRPTGELFF
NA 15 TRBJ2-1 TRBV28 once TGTGCCAGCAGCAGCATCCTTTCCCCCTCGTCGGAGCAGTTCTTC CASSSILSPSSEQFF
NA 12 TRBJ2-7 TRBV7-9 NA TGTGCCAGCAGCCCCCGGGGGAACGAGCAGTACTTC CASSPRGNEQYF
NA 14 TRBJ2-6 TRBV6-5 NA TGTGCCAGCATGGTGGGCTCTGGGGCCAACGTCCTGACTTTC CASMVGSGANVLTF
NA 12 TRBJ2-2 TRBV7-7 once TGTGCTAGCAGCTCCTTTCCCGGGGAGCTGTTTTTT CASSSFPGELFF
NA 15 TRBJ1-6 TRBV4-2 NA TGTGCCAGCAGCCAAGATGGGAGCAGGGACTCACCCCTCCACTTT CASSQDGSRDSPLHF
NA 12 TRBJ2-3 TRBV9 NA TGTGCCAGCAGCTCTAACACAGATACGCAGTATTTT CASSSNTDTQYF
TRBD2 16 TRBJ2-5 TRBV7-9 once TGTGCCAGCAGCTTAGATGGCGGGAGGGCCGGAGAGACCCAGTACTTC CASSLDGGRAGETQYF
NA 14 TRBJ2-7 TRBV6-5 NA TGTGCCAGCAGTTCTGATCGGGTCCCGTACGAGCAGTACTTC CASSSDRVPYEQYF
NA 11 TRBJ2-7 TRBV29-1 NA TGCAGCGTTGATATGGGGTCCGAGCAGTACTTC CSVDMGSEQYF
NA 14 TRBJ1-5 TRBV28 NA TGTGCCAGCGGTACGAGGTATAGCAATCAGCCCCAGCATTTT CASGTRYSNQPQHF
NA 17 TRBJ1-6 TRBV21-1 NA TGTGCCAGCAGCAAAGACACCACAGGGAGTTATAATTCACCCCTCCACTTT CASSKDTTGSYNSPLHF
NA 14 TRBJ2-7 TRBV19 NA TGTGCCAGTAGTATAACGGACGGTAGCTACGAGCAGTACTTC CASSITDGSYEQYF
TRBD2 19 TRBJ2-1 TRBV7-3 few TGTGCCAGCAGCTTTTTGCCTAGCGGGAGTCTCGGGCCCTACAATGAGCAGTTCTTC CASSFLPSGSLGPYNEQFF